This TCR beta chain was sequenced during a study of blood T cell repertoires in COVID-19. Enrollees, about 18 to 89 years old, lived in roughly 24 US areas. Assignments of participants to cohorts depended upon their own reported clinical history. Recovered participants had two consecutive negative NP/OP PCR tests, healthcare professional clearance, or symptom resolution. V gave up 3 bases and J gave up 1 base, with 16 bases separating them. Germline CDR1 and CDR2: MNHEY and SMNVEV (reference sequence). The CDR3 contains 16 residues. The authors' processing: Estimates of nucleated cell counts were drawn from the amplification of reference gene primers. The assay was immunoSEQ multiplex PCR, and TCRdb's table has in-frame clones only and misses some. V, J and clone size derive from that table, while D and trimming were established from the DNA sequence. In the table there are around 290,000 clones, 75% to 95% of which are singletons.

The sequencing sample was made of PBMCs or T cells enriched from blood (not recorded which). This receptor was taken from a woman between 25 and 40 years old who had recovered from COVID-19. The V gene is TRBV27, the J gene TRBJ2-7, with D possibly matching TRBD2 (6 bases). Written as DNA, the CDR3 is TGTGCCAGCAGTTTCTTCGGGGGATGGGGTTCCTACGAGCAGTACTTC. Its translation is CASSFFGGWGSYEQYF.